These 27 T cell receptor beta chains share one sample of origin, sequenced in a study of neoadjuvant nivolumab and ipilimumab in lung cancer. Sequencing used immunoSEQ multiplex PCR; TCRdb keeps in-frame clones, though not all of them. The sample includes about 26,000 clones, less than 90% of them seen just once. This sample comprised peripheral blood, obtained before neoadjuvant nivolumab, alone or with ipilimumab. These receptors came from an adult with non-small cell lung cancer.

The chain joins TRBV6-1 to TRBJ1-5; the match to TRBD1 covers 11 bases. The germline CDR1 and CDR2 sequences are MNHNS and SASEGT. The CDR3 covers 14 residues. V dropped 10 bases and J dropped 7; count of bases not matched to a gene: 9. CDR3: CATGGTGGFQPQHF. The DNA for the CDR3 is TGTGCCACTGGCGGGACAGGGGGTTTCCAGCCCCAGCATTTT.

This sequence joins TRBV28 and TRBJ1-4; weak D call: TRBD1 (5 bases). The germline V gene encodes CDR1 MDHEN and CDR2 SYDVKM. V was shortened by 6 bases and J by 4 bases, with 9 bases between the two germline ends. The CDR3 covers 13 residues. CDR3 in amino acids: CASRSQVNEKLFF. The CDR3 DNA sequence: TGTGCCAGCAGGTCACAGGTTAATGAAAAACTGTTTTTT.

J is TRBJ1-2 and V is TRBV5-1; D uncertain. The CDR3 runs 16 residues. Germline V gene sequence: CDR1 SGHRS, CDR2 YFSETQ. Trimming took 0 bases from V and 6 from J, leaving 18 bases between them. CDR3 nucleotides: TGCGCCAGCAGCTTGGGGACCCTCCTAGCCGGGGATGGCTACACCTTC. This encodes CASSLGTLLAGDGYTF.

Only one count was recorded for this clone. V is TRBV7-2 and J is TRBJ2-2, with D unclear. Trimming left V 3 bases short and J 0 bases short, with 11 bases between. The CDR3 has 16 amino acids. The germline V gene has CDR1 SGHTA and CDR2 FQGNSA. The CDR3 nucleotides are TGTGCCAGCAGCTTTTCCGGTCCCGCGAACACCGGGGAGCTGTTTTTT. It encodes CASSFSGPANTGELFF. The full variable domain, in which reference TRBV7-2 and TRBJ2-2 provide the parts outside the CDR3, is GAGVSQSPSNKVTEKGKDVELRCDPISGHTALYWYRQSLGQGLEFLIYFQGNSAPDKSGLPSDRFSAERTGGSVSTLTIQRTQQEDSAVYLCASSFSGPANTGELFFGEGSRLTVL.

The chain has TRBV4-3 and TRBJ1-4, with no clear D. This CDR3 spans 19 amino acids. Germline-derived CDR1 and CDR2 are LGHNA and YSLEER. V lost 0 bases to trimming and J lost 0 bases, with 17 bases between them. CDR3: CASSQEGNSLYATNEKLFF. For the CDR3, the DNA is TGCGCCAGCAGCCAAGAAGGGAACAGCCTATACGCAACTAATGAAAAACTGTTTTTT.

The rearrangement links TRBV4-2 to TRBJ2-5; 7 nucleotides line up with TRBD2. Per the germline V gene, CDR1 is LGHNA and CDR2 is YNFKEQ. Trimming at V came to 0 bases and at J to 2 bases, leaving 3 bases not matched to a gene. The CDR3 loop spans 15 amino acids. The CDR3 spells CASSQDYGGQETQYF. Here the CDR3 DNA reads TGTGCCAGCAGCCAAGATTACGGGGGGCAAGAGACCCAGTACTTC.

The genes are TRBV6-4 and TRBJ2-2; D remains ambiguous. Germline CDR1 is MRHNA and CDR2 is SNTAGT. The CDR3 length is 14 residues. V was trimmed by 4 bases and J by 2 bases, leaving 8 bases between them. The CDR3 loop is CASSGSANTGELFF. The CDR3 DNA sequence: TGTGCCAGCAGTGGCTCCGCCAACACCGGGGAGCTGTTTTTT.

J is TRBJ2-2 and V is TRBV11-2; unclear D gene. Germline V lookup: CDR1 SGHAT, CDR2 FQNNGV. V gave up 3 bases and J gave up 7 bases, with 6 bases separating them. CDR3 length: 12 residues. CDR3: CASSLRLGELFF. For the CDR3, the DNA is TGTGCCAGCAGCTTGCGACTCGGGGAGCTGTTTTTT.

In this sample, this clone turned up a few times. The V gene is TRBV7-2, the J gene TRBJ1-1, with TRBD1 as a possible D gene (5 bases). V shed 3 bases and J shed 3 bases, with 8 bases lying between them. The V gene's germline CDR1 is SGHTA and CDR2 FQGNSA. This CDR3 spans 13 amino acids. The CDR3 is CASSFGRDTEAFF. CDR3 DNA: TGTGCCAGCAGCTTCGGCAGGGACACTGAAGCTTTCTTT.

V gene TRBV19 combines with J gene TRBJ2-1; 11 bases are a match to TRBD2. CDR3 length: 14 residues. The V segment lost 4 bases and the J segment 7 bases; nucleotides outside the gene matches: 3. From germline, CDR1 is LNHDA and CDR2 SQIVND (reference sequence). The CDR3 DNA reads as TGTGCCAGTAGTAGACTAGCGGGGCGAAATGAGCAGTTCTTC. Translating gives CASSRLAGRNEQFF.

The rearrangement links TRBV6-6 to TRBJ2-1; 7 bases line up with TRBD1. CDR3 length equals 16 residues. Germline V gene sequence: CDR1 MNHNY, CDR2 SVGAGI (reference sequence). Losses at the gene ends were 6 bases for V and 3 bases for J; bases not matched to a gene: 11. This CDR3 is CASRKSLRTGYNEQFF. The CDR3 region has the DNA TGTGCCAGCAGGAAGAGCTTGAGGACAGGCTACAATGAGCAGTTCTTC.

The rearrangement uses TRBV11-2 and TRBJ2-5, with 10 bases fitting TRBD1. V gave up 5 bases and J gave up 2 bases; unmatched junction bases: 8. Germline V CDR1 and CDR2: SGHAT, FQNNGV. This CDR3 comprises 16 residues. The CDR3 loop is CASSHPRDRGQETQYF. Written as DNA, the CDR3 is TGTGCCAGCAGCCACCCCCGGGACAGGGGTCAAGAGACCCAGTACTTC.

V and J are TRBV6-1 and TRBJ1-2; a weak D match, TRBD1 (6 bases). This CDR3 has 15 amino acids. Trimming shortened V by 9 bases and J by 3 bases, and 20 bases separated the two germline ends. The germline CDR1 and CDR2 sequences are MNHNS and SASEGT. This CDR3 reads CASSGGRGAYYGYTF. The CDR3 bases are TGTGCCAGTTCTGGCGGGCGGGGGGCTTACTATGGCTACACCTTC.

This rearrangement joins TRBV6-5 to TRBJ1-5; no definite D call. CDR1 is MNHEY, CDR2 SVGAGI, per germline. This CDR3 has 15 amino acids. Trimming shortened V by 8 bases and J by 2 bases, and 16 bases separated the two germline ends. The CDR3 loop is CASRLRGVGNQPQHF. CDR3 sequence (DNA): TGTGCCAGCCGATTGAGAGGCGTGGGCAATCAGCCCCAGCATTTT.

This clone was counted only a few times. The CDR3 DNA reads TGTGCCAGCAGCCCTACTAGCGGGGGGGTAAATGAGCAGTTCTTC. This gives the protein CASSPTSGGVNEQFF. The chain carries TRBV5-4 and TRBJ2-1; 13 nucleotides align to TRBD2. The CDR3 is made up of 15 amino acids. J gave up 7 bases and V 4 bases, and 5 bases lay outside the gene matches. CDR1 is SGHNT, CDR2 YYREEE, per germline (reference sequence). The entire variable domain, with the rest obtained from reference TRBV5-4 and TRBJ2-1, is as follows: ETGVTQSPTHLIKTRGQQVTLRCSSQSGHNTVSWYQQALGQGPQFIFQYYREEENGRGNFPPRFSGLQFPNYSSELNVNALELDDSALYLCASSPTSGGVNEQFFGPGTRLTVL.

Only one count was recorded for this clone. The chain is built from TRBV5-4 and TRBJ1-6, with D perhaps matching TRBD1 (6 bases). The CDR3 loop spans 15 amino acids. V lost 3 bases to trimming and J lost 7 bases, with 14 bases between them. The germline gives CDR1 SGHNT, CDR2 YYREEE (reference sequence). CDR3 nucleotides: TGTGCCAGCAGCTCCAGGACAGTAGGGAATTCACCCCTCCACTTT. Translated, it gives CASSSRTVGNSPLHF.

The chain employs TRBV28 and TRBJ2-1; 12 bases map to TRBD2. Germline V gene lookup returns CDR1 MDHEN and CDR2 SYDVKM. With V trimmed by 4 bases and J by 8 bases, 6 bases remained unmatched. The CDR3 totals 15 residues. CDR3 loop: CASSSTSGGWDEQFF. The CDR3 DNA reads as TGTGCCAGCAGTTCCACTAGCGGGGGGTGGGATGAGCAGTTCTTC. Supplemented by reference TRBV28 and TRBJ2-1, the full variable domain reads DVKVTQSSRYLVKRTGEKVFLECVQDMDHENMFWYRQDPGLGLRLIYFSYDVKMKEKGDIPEGYSVSREKKERFSLILESASTNQTSMYLCASSSTSGGWDEQFFGPGTRLTVL.

This clone turned up a few times. The rearrangement uses TRBV7-3 and TRBJ2-2; 11 nucleotides line up with TRBD2. The length of the CDR3 is 20 residues. Germline CDR1 reads SGHTA; CDR2 reads FQGTGA. V lost 5 bases and J lost 6; bases outside the gene matches: 20. The CDR3 sequence: CASSQPGTGTSGTRPGELFF. In DNA, the CDR3 is TGTGCCAGCAGCCAACCGGGGACCGGGACTAGCGGAACCCGGCCCGGGGAGCTGTTTTTT.

This rearrangement joins TRBV5-1 to TRBJ2-5; TRBD1 might be the D (6 bases). Per germline, CDR1 SGHRS and CDR2 YFSETQ. V dropped 0 bases and J dropped 0 bases, with 12 bases sitting between them. This CDR3 has 16 amino acids. The CDR3 region has the DNA TGCGCCAGCAGCTTGGCCCTGACAGGATACCAAGAGACCCAGTACTTC. Its translation: CASSLALTGYQETQYF.

This chain uses TRBV6-6 with TRBJ2-7; maybe TRBD2 (7 bases). Germline CDR1 is MNHNY and CDR2 is SVGAGI (reference sequence). V was clipped by 10 bases and J by 5 bases, with 27 bases between them. The CDR3 consists of 16 residues. The CDR3 nucleotides are TGTGCCACCCTACGGGGAGGGGGGGCCGCGGGCAACGAGCAGTACTTC. It codes for CATLRGGGAAGNEQYF.

This chain uses TRBV10-1 with TRBJ2-7; no clear D gene. Trimming shortened V by 3 bases and J by 7 bases, and 16 bases separated the two germline ends. This CDR3 region has 14 residues. Germline CDR1 is WNHNN and CDR2 is SYGVQD (reference sequence). Written as DNA, the CDR3 is TGCGCCAGCAGTGAAGCAAGAACATTGGGAGAGCAGTACTTC. This sequence encodes CASSEARTLGEQYF.

In DNA form, the CDR3 reads TGTGCCAGCAGCTTCGGGACAGGGGGCTCAAACACTGAAGCTTTCTTT. This encodes CASSFGTGGSNTEAFF. The chain employs TRBV11-2 and TRBJ1-1, with 12 bases identical to TRBD1. Unmatched junction bases numbered 4, after V lost 3 bases and J lost 2 bases. The germline V gene has CDR1 SGHAT and CDR2 FQNNGV. The CDR3 covers 16 residues.

The chain joins TRBV14 to TRBJ2-5; D is perhaps TRBD2 (6 bases). The CDR3 extends over 13 amino acids. The V gene's germline CDR1 is SGHDN and CDR2 FVKESK. V dropped 6 bases and J dropped 4 bases, with 12 bases sitting between them. CDR3 bases: TGTGCCAGCAGGAGGCAGGGAGGAGAGACCCAGTACTTC. This translates into CASRRQGGETQYF.

The J gene is TRBJ2-2, the V gene TRBV6-1; TRBD1 agrees at 11 bases. Germline trimming cut 2 bases from V and 6 bases from J; bases unmatched to any gene: 5. The CDR3 contains 16 residues. Germline lookup yields CDR1 MNHNS and CDR2 SASEGT. The CDR3 spells CASSERGQGVPGELFF. The CDR3 DNA sequence: TGTGCCAGCAGTGAAAGGGGACAGGGGGTCCCCGGGGAGCTGTTTTTT.

This clone was seen a handful of times. This chain connects TRBV10-3 to TRBJ1-6; maybe TRBD1 (5 bases). From germline, CDR1 is ENHRY and CDR2 SYGVKD. Trimming stripped 8 bases from V and 8 bases from J, with 19 bases between. The CDR3 has 15 residues. CDR3 sequence reads: CAIRPGGRDYSPLHF. The DNA of the CDR3 is TGTGCCATCCGGCCGGGGGGAAGAGATTATTCACCCCTCCACTTT.

The J gene is TRBJ1-1, the V gene TRBV28, with D perhaps TRBD1 (6 bases). The CDR3 sequence is 14 residues long. Trimming took off 6 bases at V and 5 bases at J, with 16 bases between the two ends. Germline CDR1 reads MDHEN; CDR2 reads SYDVKM. In DNA, the CDR3 is TGTGCCAGCAGAGCCTCAGGGGAGGGGACTGAAGCTTTCTTT. As protein: CASRASGEGTEAFF.

The chain couples TRBV9 to TRBJ1-1; weak D call: TRBD1 (5 bases). Trimming shortened V by 3 bases and J by 4 bases, and 16 bases separated the two germline ends. CDR1 SGDLS and CDR2 YYNGEE come from the germline V gene. CDR3 length: 15 residues. The CDR3 sequence: CASSANPKRGTEAFF. The CDR3 region has the DNA TGTGCCAGCAGCGCCAATCCAAAAAGGGGCACTGAAGCTTTCTTT.